This entry describes one T cell receptor beta chain. Clones were read by immunoSEQ multiplex PCR, and TCRdb kept only the in-frame ones, dropping some. The data contain 85,000 to 110,000 clones, 90% of them singletons. The sample belongs to a study of T cell responses to AZD1222 COVID-19 vaccine. Trimming cost V 0 bases and J 2 bases, with 6 bases left between them. The CDR3 contains 14 residues. The germline V gene has CDR1 KGHDR and CDR2 SFDVKD. The TCR originated in an adult in good health. The chain combines TRBV24-1 with TRBJ1-2; no firm D call. This specimen was peripheral blood, taken on day 0 of AZD1222 vaccination. The CDR3 DNA is TGTGCCACCAGTGATTTGACAAAAAACTATGGCTACACCTTC. Its protein product is CATSDLTKNYGYTF.